This is a list of T cell receptor beta chains from one sample in a study of blood T cell repertoires in COVID-19. Method: immunoSEQ multiplex PCR; TCRdb's copy keeps in-frame clones and lacks some. The profile shows tens of thousands of clones, approximately 77% of them singletons. Sample: peripheral blood. The receptors were gathered from a human donor in a cohort sampled during active COVID-19. CDR3s include the opening cysteine and the closing phenylalanine or tryptophan. Fields, in order: V gene, clone size, D gene, J gene, CDR3 DNA, CDR3 protein. A D gene is named only where the DNA matches it firmly. Some rows have no size entry. The others give once, few or many, or a class for an expanded clone.

TRBV11-2,NA,TRBD1,TRBJ2-5,TGTGCCAGCAGCCGGACAGGGGACCAAGAGACCCAGTACTTC,CASSRTGDQETQYF
TRBV5-6,NA,NA,TRBJ1-1,TGTGCCAGCAGCCCAGTGGGGGGAGACACTGAAGCTTTCTTT,CASSPVGGDTEAFF
TRBV14,NA,TRBD1,TRBJ1-2,TGTGCCAGCAGTTCGACAGGGTACTATGGCTACACCTTC,CASSSTGYYGYTF
TRBV6-1,NA,NA,TRBJ2-5,TGTGCCAGCAGTGAACATTATTTAGGGGAGGTGGAGGAGACCCAGTACTTC,CASSEHYLGEVEETQYF
TRBV4-1,NA,TRBD2,TRBJ2-1,TGCGCCAGCAGCGCTAGCGGAGGAGGGTCCTACAATGAGCAGTTCTTC,CASSASGGGSYNEQFF
TRBV5-8,NA,NA,TRBJ2-2,TGTGCCAGCAGCTCAGGGGAGTCGAACACCGGGGAGCTGTTTTTT,CASSSGESNTGELFF
TRBV12-1,NA,NA,TRBJ2-3,TGTGCCACCTTCACAGATACGCAGTATTTT,CATFTDTQYF
TRBV28,few,TRBD1,TRBJ2-7,TGTGCCAGCAGGAGAGGGACAGGAGCCTACGAGCAGTACTTC,CASRRGTGAYEQYF
TRBV4-1,NA,NA,TRBJ1-1,TGCGCCAGCAGCGAAAGAGGTGGGAACACTGAAGCTTTCTTT,CASSERGGNTEAFF
TRBV5-6,once,TRBD1,TRBJ2-3,TGTGCCAGCACACGGGACAGGGGAAGCACAGATACGCAGTATTTT,CASTRDRGSTDTQYF
TRBV16,few,NA,TRBJ2-6,TGTGCCAGCAGCCAATCGCGGACTGGCTCTGGGGCCAACGTCCTGACTTTC,CASSQSRTGSGANVLTF
TRBV20-1,NA,NA,TRBJ2-7,TGCAGTGCGCAGTCACCGTACGAGCAGTACTTC,CSAQSPYEQYF
TRBV7-2,NA,TRBD1,TRBJ2-5,TGTGCCAGCAGCTATCTCGGACAGGGCTTCGCAGAGACCCAGTACTTC,CASSYLGQGFAETQYF
TRBV21-1,NA,NA,TRBJ2-1,TGTGCCAGCAGCAAAGAGGACTTTAGAGGCAATGAGCAGTTCTTC,CASSKEDFRGNEQFF
TRBV10-2,NA,NA,TRBJ2-7,TGCGCCAGCGGGAGCGCCGACGAGCAGTACTTC,CASGSADEQYF
TRBV5-8,once,NA,TRBJ2-5,TGTGCCAGCAGCTTGGCCGTGACTCCCGGTATGGAGACCCAGTACTTC,CASSLAVTPGMETQYF
TRBV18,NA,TRBD1,TRBJ1-3,TGTGCCAGCTCACCGGGGACAGGATCGAGCTCTGGAAACACCATATATTTT,CASSPGTGSSSGNTIYF
TRBV27,NA,TRBD1,TRBJ1-1,TGTGCCAGCAGTCGGGGACAGGGATATGCGACTGAAGCTTTCTTT,CASSRGQGYATEAFF
TRBV4-3,NA,NA,TRBJ1-1,TGCGCCAGCAGCCAAGAAGCAGGGGACACTGAAGCTTTCTTT,CASSQEAGDTEAFF
TRBV18,NA,NA,TRBJ1-5,TGTGCCAGCTCACCTGGGGGCAGCTATAGCAATCAGCCCCAGCATTTT,CASSPGGSYSNQPQHF
TRBV5-1,NA,TRBD1,TRBJ1-1,TGCGCCAGCAGCTCGGGGACAGGGGGCACTGAAGCTTTCTTT,CASSSGTGGTEAFF
TRBV6-6,NA,TRBD1,TRBJ2-5,TGTGCCAGCAGTCAGGGACAGTATCAAGAGACCCAGTACTTC,CASSQGQYQETQYF
TRBV19,NA,NA,TRBJ1-5,TGTGCCAGTCTGGGGGCAGGAAGGGAGGGAAATCAGCCCCAGCATTTT,CASLGAGREGNQPQHF
TRBV3-1/TRBV3-2,few,NA,TRBJ2-2,TGTGCCAGCAGCCAATCCTGGCTAGGAGGGGAGGACACCGGGGAGCTGTTTTTT,CASSQSWLGGEDTGELFF
TRBV18,NA,TRBD2,TRBJ2-7,TGTGCCAGCTCACCTACAATAGGACTAGCGGGAGTCGACGAGCAGTACTTC,CASSPTIGLAGVDEQYF
TRBV6-2/TRBV6-3,NA,TRBD1,TRBJ1-2,TGTGCCAGCAGTCGACAGGGGGCTGACTATGGCTACACCTTC,CASSRQGADYGYTF
TRBV7-2,NA,NA,TRBJ1-6,TGTGCCAGCAGCTCCCGACAGTCCCCAGCCAATTCACCCCTCCACTTT,CASSSRQSPANSPLHF
TRBV6-5,NA,NA,TRBJ2-7,TGTGCCAGCAGGAAGGCGGGCCGCTCCTACGAGCAGTACTTC,CASRKAGRSYEQYF
TRBV7-2,once,NA,TRBJ1-6,TGTGCCAGCAGCTCAACACGTACAGGGTCGGCTAATTCACCCCTCCACTTT,CASSSTRTGSANSPLHF
TRBV7-7,NA,TRBD1,TRBJ1-4,TGTGCTAGCAGCCCCGGGACAGGGTCGGGTGAAAAACTGTTTTTT,CASSPGTGSGEKLFF
TRBV4-3,NA,NA,TRBJ1-2,TGCGCCAGCAGCCAAGATTACGGAGTCCAGAGTCTCTATGGCTACACCTTC,CASSQDYGVQSLYGYTF
TRBV10-2,NA,TRBD2,TRBJ2-5,TGCGCCAGCAGTGATGGAGCGGGGGGGAGCGGGGAGACCCAGTACTTC,CASSDGAGGSGETQYF
TRBV7-9,NA,NA,TRBJ2-6,TGTGCCAGCAGCCCAGGAAACTCTGGGGCCAACGTCCTGACTTTC,CASSPGNSGANVLTF
TRBV5-4,NA,NA,TRBJ2-2,TGTGCCAGCAGCTCACCGGGAACCACCGGGGAGCTGTTTTTT,CASSSPGTTGELFF
TRBV24-1,NA,TRBD2,TRBJ2-2,TGTGCCACCAGTGGGGGAGGGGTGACCGGGGAGCTGTTTTTT,CATSGGGVTGELFF
TRBV5-4,NA,TRBD1,TRBJ1-2,TGTGCCAGCAGCCGGGACAGTCTCCTCTATGGCTACACCTTC,CASSRDSLLYGYTF
TRBV28,many,TRBD1,TRBJ2-2,TGTGCCAGCAGCCCAGGGGGAGATGACGGGGAGCTGTTTTTT,CASSPGGDDGELFF
TRBV28,NA,NA,TRBJ1-6,TGTGCCAGCAGTTTACAGGGCGCCTATAATTCACCCCTCCACTTT,CASSLQGAYNSPLHF
TRBV9,few,NA,TRBJ1-6,TGTGCCAGCACTGGGCAGCCCTATAATTCACCCCTCCACTTT,CASTGQPYNSPLHF
TRBV19,NA,TRBD2,TRBJ2-3,TGTGCCAGTAAACGACTAGCGGGATCATACACAGATACGCAGTATTTT,CASKRLAGSYTDTQYF